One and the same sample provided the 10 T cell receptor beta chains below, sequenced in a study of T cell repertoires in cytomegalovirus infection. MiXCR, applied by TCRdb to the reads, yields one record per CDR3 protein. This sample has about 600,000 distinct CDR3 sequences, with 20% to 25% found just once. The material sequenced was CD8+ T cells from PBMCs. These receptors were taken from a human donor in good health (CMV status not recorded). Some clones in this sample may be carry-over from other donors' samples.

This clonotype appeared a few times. CDR3: CASGDREAFF. The CDR3 DNA reads TGTGCCAGCGGGGACAGAGAAGCTTTCTTT. The J gene is TRBJ1-1, the V gene TRBV6-5; 7 bases match TRBD1. From germline, CDR1 is MNHEY and CDR2 SVGAGI. The CDR3 runs to 10 residues. The junction had 2 bases not matched to a gene; V was cut back by 8 bases and J by 8 bases.

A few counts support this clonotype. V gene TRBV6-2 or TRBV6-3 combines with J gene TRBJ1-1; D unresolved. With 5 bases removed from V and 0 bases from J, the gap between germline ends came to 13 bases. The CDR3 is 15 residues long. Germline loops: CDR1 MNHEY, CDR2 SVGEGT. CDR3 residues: CASSEFRRMNTEAFF. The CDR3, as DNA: TGTGCCAGCAGTGAATTCAGGAGAATGAACACTGAAGCTTTCTTT.

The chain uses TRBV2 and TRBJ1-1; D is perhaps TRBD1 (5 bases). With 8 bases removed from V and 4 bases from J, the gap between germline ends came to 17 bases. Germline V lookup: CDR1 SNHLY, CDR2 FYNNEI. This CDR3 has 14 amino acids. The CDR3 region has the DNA TGTGCCAGCCGGTCCCATAGGGGCGGCACTGAAGCTTTCTTT. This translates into CASRSHRGGTEAFF.

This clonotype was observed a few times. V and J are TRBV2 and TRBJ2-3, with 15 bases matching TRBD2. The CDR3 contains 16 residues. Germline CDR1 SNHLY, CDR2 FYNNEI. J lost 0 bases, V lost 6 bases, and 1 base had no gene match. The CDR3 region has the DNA TGTGCCAGCAGAGGACTAGCGGGGGGGAGCACAGATACGCAGTATTTT. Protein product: CASRGLAGGSTDTQYF.

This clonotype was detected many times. CDR3 DNA: TGTGCCACCAGAACTCCGGGCGTGCGGACAGAACCCTATGGCTACACCTTC. It encodes CATRTPGVRTEPYGYTF. The genes are TRBV15 and TRBJ1-2; D is possibly TRBD1 (6 bases). The CDR3 sequence is 17 residues long. Trimming removed 6 bases from V and 4 bases from J, with 24 bases in between. CDR1 is LNHNV and CDR2 is YYDKDF in the germline V gene (reference sequence).

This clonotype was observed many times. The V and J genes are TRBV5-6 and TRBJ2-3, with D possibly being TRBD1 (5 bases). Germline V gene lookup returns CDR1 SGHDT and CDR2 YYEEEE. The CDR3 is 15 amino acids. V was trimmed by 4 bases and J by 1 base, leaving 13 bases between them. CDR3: CASSHVQVGTDTQYF. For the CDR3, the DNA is TGTGCCAGCAGCCACGTACAGGTGGGCACAGATACGCAGTATTTT.

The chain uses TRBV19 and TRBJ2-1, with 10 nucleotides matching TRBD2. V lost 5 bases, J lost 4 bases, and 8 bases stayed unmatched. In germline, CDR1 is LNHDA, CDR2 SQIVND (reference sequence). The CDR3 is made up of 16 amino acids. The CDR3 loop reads CASSSPGLAHYNEQFF. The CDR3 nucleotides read TGTGCCAGTAGTTCTCCGGGACTAGCGCATTACAATGAGCAGTTCTTC.

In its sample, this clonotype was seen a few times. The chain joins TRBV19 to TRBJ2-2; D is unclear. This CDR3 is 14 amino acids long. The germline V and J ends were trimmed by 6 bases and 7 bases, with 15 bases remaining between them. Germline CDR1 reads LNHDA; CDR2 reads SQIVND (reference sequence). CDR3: CASRPMGGYGELFF. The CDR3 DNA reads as TGTGCCAGTAGACCAATGGGTGGATACGGGGAGCTGTTTTTT.

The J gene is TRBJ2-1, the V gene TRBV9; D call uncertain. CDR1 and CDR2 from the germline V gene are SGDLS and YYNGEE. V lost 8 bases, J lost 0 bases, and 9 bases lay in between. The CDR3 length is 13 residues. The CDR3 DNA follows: TGTGCCAGTACGGATAGCTCCTACAATGAGCAGTTCTTC. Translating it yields CASTDSSYNEQFF.

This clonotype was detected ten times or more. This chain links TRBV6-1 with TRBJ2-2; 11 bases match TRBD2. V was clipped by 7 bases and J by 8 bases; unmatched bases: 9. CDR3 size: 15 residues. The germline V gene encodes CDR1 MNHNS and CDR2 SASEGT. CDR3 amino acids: CASTLSGGAGGELFF. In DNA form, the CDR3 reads TGTGCCAGCACCCTTAGCGGGGGGGCCGGAGGGGAGCTGTTTTTT.